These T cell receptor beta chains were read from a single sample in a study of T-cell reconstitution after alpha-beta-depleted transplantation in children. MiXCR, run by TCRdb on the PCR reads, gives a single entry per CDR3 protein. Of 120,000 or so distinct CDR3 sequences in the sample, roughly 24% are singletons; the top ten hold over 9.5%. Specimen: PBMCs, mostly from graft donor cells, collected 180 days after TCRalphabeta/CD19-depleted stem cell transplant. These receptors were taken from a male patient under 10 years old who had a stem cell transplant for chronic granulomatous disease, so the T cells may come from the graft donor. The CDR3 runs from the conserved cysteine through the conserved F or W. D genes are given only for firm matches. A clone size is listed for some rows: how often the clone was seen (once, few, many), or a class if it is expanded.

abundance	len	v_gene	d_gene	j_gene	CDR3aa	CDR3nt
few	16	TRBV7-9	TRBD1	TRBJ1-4	CASSPPRTGYIEKLFF	TGTGCCAGCAGCCCTCCCCGGACAGGCTATATAGAAAAACTGTTTTTT
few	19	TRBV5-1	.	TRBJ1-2	CASSRSNLNDRWGYYGYTF	TGCGCCAGCAGTCGGTCAAATTTAAACGACAGGTGGGGATACTATGGCTACACCTTC
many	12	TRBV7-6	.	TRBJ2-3	CASSLVEDPQYF	TGTGCCAGCAGCTTAGTCGAGGATCCGCAGTATTTT
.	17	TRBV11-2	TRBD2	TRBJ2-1	CASSYHRLAGSYNEQFF	TGTGCCAGCAGCTACCACCGACTAGCGGGATCCTACAATGAGCAGTTCTTC
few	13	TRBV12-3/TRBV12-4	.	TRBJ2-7	CASSPQWAYEQYF	TGTGCCAGCAGCCCGCAATGGGCGTACGAGCAGTACTTC
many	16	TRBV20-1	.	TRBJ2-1	CSARRAEGQENNEQFF	TGCAGTGCTAGAAGGGCGGAGGGCCAGGAGAACAATGAGCAGTTCTTC
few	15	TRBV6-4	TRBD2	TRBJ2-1	CASSDSTSGSGEQFF	TGTGCCAGCAGTGACTCGACTAGCGGGAGCGGTGAGCAGTTCTTC
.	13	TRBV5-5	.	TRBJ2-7	CASSSDGFYEQYF	TGTGCCAGCAGCTCGGACGGTTTCTACGAGCAGTACTTC
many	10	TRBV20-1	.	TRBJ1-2	CSARDGESTF	TGCAGTGCTAGAGACGGCGAGTCGACCTTC
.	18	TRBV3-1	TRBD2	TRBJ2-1	CASCSETGTSGRLYEQFF	TGTGCCAGCTGCTCAGAGACCGGGACTAGCGGGAGGCTGTATGAGCAGTTCTTC
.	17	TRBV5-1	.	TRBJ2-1	CASSLRSGTPNYNEQFF	TGCGCCAGCAGCTTGAGAAGTGGGACACCCAACTACAATGAGCAGTTCTTC
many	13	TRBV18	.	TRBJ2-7	CASSPPGKYEQYF	TGTGCCAGCTCACCACCAGGGAAGTACGAGCAGTACTTC
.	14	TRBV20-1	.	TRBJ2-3	CSALTRGVKDTQYF	TGCAGTGCTCTTACTAGGGGGGTTAAGGATACGCAGTATTTT
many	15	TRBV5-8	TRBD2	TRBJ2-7	CASSLWTSGTYEQYF	TGTGCCAGCAGCCTATGGACTAGCGGGACCTACGAGCAGTACTTC
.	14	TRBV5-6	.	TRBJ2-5	CASSFNGGLRSQYF	TGTGCCAGCAGCTTTAATGGTGGCCTCCGGTCCCAGTACTTC
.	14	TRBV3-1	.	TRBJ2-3	CASSQHVTLPTQYF	TGTGCCAGCAGCCAACATGTTACACTCCCTACGCAGTATTTC
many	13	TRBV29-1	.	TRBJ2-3	CSVVGAIADTQYF	TGCAGCGTTGTCGGGGCGATCGCGGATACGCAGTATTTT
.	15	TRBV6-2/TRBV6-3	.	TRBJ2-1	CASGRGALPYNEQFF	TGTGCCAGCGGTCGGGGGGCCTTACCTTACAATGAGCAGTTCTTC
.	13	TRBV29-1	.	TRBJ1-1	CSVGGGLDTEAFF	TGCAGCGTTGGGGGGGGGCTGGACACTGAAGCTTTCTTT
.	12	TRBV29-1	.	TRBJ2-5	CSVAERQETQYF	TGCAGCGTTGCGGAGCGGCAAGAGACCCAGTACTTC
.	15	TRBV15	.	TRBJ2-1	CATSRDLVPYNEQFF	TGTGCCACCAGCAGAGATTTAGTACCTTACAATGAGCAGTTCTTC
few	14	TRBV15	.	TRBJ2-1	CATSLSGRSNEQFF	TGTGCCACAAGCCTGAGCGGGCGAAGCAATGAGCAGTTCTTC
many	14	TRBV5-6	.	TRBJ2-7	CASSVDPSSYEQYF	TGTGCCAGCAGCGTGGATCCCAGCTCCTACGAGCAGTACTTC
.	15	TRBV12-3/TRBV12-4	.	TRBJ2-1	CASSPLASLYNEQFF	TGTGCCAGCAGCCCCCTAGCGTCACTATACAATGAGCAGTTCTTC
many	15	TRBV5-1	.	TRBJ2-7	CASSLEGTEYYEQYF	TGCGCCAGCAGCTTGGAAGGGACGGAATACTACGAGCAGTACTTC
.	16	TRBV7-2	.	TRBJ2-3	CASPVLGKPSTDTQYF	TGTGCCAGCCCCGTCTTGGGGAAGCCTAGCACAGATACGCAGTATTTT
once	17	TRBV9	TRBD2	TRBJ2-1	CASSSKSTSGLNNEQFF	TGTGCCAGCAGCTCGAAATCGACTAGCGGGTTAAACAATGAGCAGTTCTTC
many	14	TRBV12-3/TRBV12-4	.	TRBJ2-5	CASGLRQAQETQYF	TGTGCCAGCGGTCTACGACAGGCCCAAGAGACCCAGTACTTC
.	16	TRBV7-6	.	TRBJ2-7	CASSPSAVRGAYEQYF	TGTGCCAGCAGCCCATCAGCGGTTAGGGGGGCCTACGAGCAGTACTTC
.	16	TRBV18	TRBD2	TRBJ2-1	CASSLSTSGRRNEQFF	TGTGCCAGCTCACTCTCGACTAGCGGGAGGCGCAATGAGCAGTTCTTC
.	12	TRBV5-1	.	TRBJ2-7	CASSPESYEQYF	TGCGCCAGCAGCCCGGAGTCCTACGAGCAGTACTTC